The 29 T cell receptor beta chains reported below all come from one sample, sequenced in a study of blood T cell repertoires in COVID-19. Data came from immunoSEQ multiplex PCR; TCRdb stores just in-frame clones and leaves some out. The sample yields more than 250,000 clones, 88% seen once. Sequenced input: peripheral blood. The receptors were sampled from a woman in her thirties with COVID-19, enrolled during active disease.

The CDR3: CASSFSGAGANVLTF. CDR3 nucleotide sequence: TGTGCCAGCAGTTTCTCGGGAGCTGGGGCCAACGTCCTGACTTTC. The J gene is TRBJ2-6, the V gene TRBV28; D may be TRBD2 (6 bases). Germline V CDR1 and CDR2: MDHEN, SYDVKM. The V end lost 3 bases, the J end lost 2 bases, and 8 bases lay between the germline ends. The CDR3 length is 15 residues.

The chain uses TRBV7-9 and TRBJ1-1; the D is unclear. This CDR3 comprises 13 residues. Trimming pared 5 bases from V and 1 base from J, leaving 8 bases between. Germline CDR1 is SEHNR and CDR2 is FQNEAQ (reference sequence). CDR3 sequence reads: CASSAVANTEAFF. The CDR3 nucleotides read TGTGCCAGCAGCGCCGTAGCGAACACTGAAGCTTTCTTT.

The CDR3 reads CRPGEQYF. The DNA of the CDR3 is TGCAGGCCGGGCGAGCAGTACTTC. The chain couples TRBV20-1 to TRBJ2-7; D is ambiguous. CDR1 and CDR2 (germline): DFQATT, SNEGSKA (reference sequence). The CDR3 is 8 residues long.

V usage is TRBV6-2 or TRBV6-3 and J usage is TRBJ1-3; the D gene is possibly TRBD1 (6 bases). Trimming removed 2 bases from V and 2 bases from J, with 19 bases in between. CDR1 is MNHEY and CDR2 is SVGEGT in the germline V gene. The CDR3 spans 18 residues. The CDR3 sequence is CASSYGLFITGTGNTIYF. DNA of the CDR3: TGTGCCAGCAGTTACGGGCTTTTTATCACAGGGACTGGAAACACCATATATTTT.

The chain has TRBV7-6 and TRBJ2-5, with TRBD2 matching 10 bases. Germline CDR1 SGHVS, CDR2 FNYEAQ. Trimming at V came to 5 bases and at J to 5 bases, leaving 14 bases not matched to a gene. This CDR3 is built from 17 residues. CDR3 in DNA: TGTGCCAGCAGCCCTACCGTTTCTAGCGGGGGTTGGGAGACCCAGTACTTC. It encodes CASSPTVSSGGWETQYF. Supplemented by reference TRBV7-6 and TRBJ2-5, the full variable domain reads GAGVSQSPRYKVTKRGQDVALRCDPISGHVSLYWYRQALGQGPEFLTYFNYEAQQDKSGLPNDRFSAERPEGSISTLTIQRTEQRDSAMYRCASSPTVSSGGWETQYFGPGTRLLVL.

The chain carries TRBV11-2 and TRBJ1-2; TRBD1 matches 12 bases. Germline loops: CDR1 SGHAT, CDR2 FQNNGV. J lost 7 bases, V lost 1 base, and 10 bases had no gene match. This CDR3 region has 17 residues. CDR3 residues: CASSLGVIGTGGSGYTF. The CDR3 bases are TGTGCCAGCAGCTTAGGGGTGATAGGGACAGGGGGCTCTGGCTACACCTTC.

The chain uses TRBV7-9 and TRBJ1-5; D might be TRBD1 (5 bases). V was cut by 6 bases and J by 4 bases, with 19 bases left in between. The CDR3 consists of 16 residues. Germline values: CDR1 SEHNR, CDR2 FQNEAQ (reference sequence). CDR3 sequence: CASRFRRASGNQPQHF. The CDR3 DNA reads as TGTGCCAGCAGGTTCCGGAGGGCCTCAGGGAATCAGCCCCAGCATTTT.

The chain uses TRBV7-2 and TRBJ1-1; tentative D call: TRBD1 (6 bases). Trimming shortened V by 1 base and J by 3 bases, and 9 bases separated the two germline ends. Germline V gene data show CDR1 as SGHTA and CDR2 as FQGNSA. The CDR3 has 14 residues. In DNA, the CDR3 is TGTGCCAGCAGCTTAGGGCAGGGGTACACTGAAGCTTTCTTT. Translating gives CASSLGQGYTEAFF.

The chain uses TRBV7-9 and TRBJ2-5, with TRBD2 as a possible D gene (6 bases). The CDR3 is made up of 12 amino acids. Germline CDR1 reads SEHNR; CDR2 reads FQNEAQ (reference sequence). The V end was cut by 5 bases, the J end by 8 bases, with 12 bases between. The CDR3 DNA reads as TGTGCCAGCAGCGAGAATAGCGGAACCCAGTACTTC. Protein product: CASSENSGTQYF.

The chain joins TRBV28 to TRBJ1-5; weak D call: TRBD1 (5 bases). The CDR3 runs 15 residues. The germline gives CDR1 MDHEN, CDR2 SYDVKM. V was shortened by 3 bases and J by 5 bases, with 14 bases between the two germline ends. The CDR3, as DNA: TGTGCCAGCAGTTTTGCCAGGGCCATCCATCAGCCCCAGCATTTT. It is translated as CASSFARAIHQPQHF.

This rearrangement joins TRBV30 to TRBJ2-1; maybe TRBD2 (5 bases). V gave up 3 bases and J gave up 5 bases, with 11 bases separating them. The CDR3 is 13 amino acids. Germline V gene sequence: CDR1 GTSNPN, CDR2 SVGIG (reference sequence). The CDR3 loop reads CAWRPLGDNEQFF. The CDR3 DNA reads TGTGCCTGGAGACCACTAGGCGACAATGAGCAGTTCTTC.

The CDR3 bases are TGTGCCAGCAGCCCCATCTTAGGGGGCGGTTGGACTGAAGCTTTCTTT. This translates into CASSPILGGGWTEAFF. V is TRBV5-5 and J is TRBJ1-1, with 7 bases aligning to TRBD1. The CDR3 covers 16 residues. J gave up 5 bases and V 4 bases, and 14 bases lay outside the gene matches. CDR1 and CDR2 from the germline V gene are SGHKS and YYEKEE (reference sequence). Filled out from reference TRBV5-5 and TRBJ1-1, the complete variable domain reads DAGVTQSPTHLIKTRGQQVTLRCSPISGHKSVSWYQQVLGQGPQFIFQYYEKEERGRGNFPDRFSARQFPNYSSELNVNALLLGDSALYLCASSPILGGGWTEAFFGQGTRLTVV.

The chain's CDR3 is CASSEALDISGNTIYF. Here the CDR3 DNA reads TGTGCCAGCAGTGAAGCGCTGGACATCTCTGGAAACACCATATATTTT. This chain uses TRBV2 with TRBJ1-3; TRBD1 is a possible D gene (5 bases). Germline V gene lookup returns CDR1 SNHLY and CDR2 FYNNEI. V lost 0 bases, J lost 0 bases, and 9 bases lay in between. The CDR3 runs 16 residues.

The rearrangement joins TRBV24-1 to TRBJ2-3; 9 bases line up with TRBD2. This CDR3 is 16 amino acids long. Germline values: CDR1 KGHDR, CDR2 SFDVKD. V dropped 3 bases and J dropped 3; count of bases not matched to a gene: 6. The CDR3, as DNA: TGTGCCACCAGTGATCTCGGCGGGGGGGTGACAGATACGCAGTATTTT. Its protein is CATSDLGGGVTDTQYF.

The genes are TRBV4-1 and TRBJ1-5; weak D call: TRBD1 (5 bases). The V gene's germline CDR1 is MGHRA and CDR2 YSYEKL. CDR3 length equals 17 residues. Trimming took off 4 bases at V and 2 bases at J, with 18 bases between the two ends. CDR3 sequence reads: CASSPLGGFSGNQPQHF. The CDR3 DNA sequence: TGCGCCAGCAGCCCCTTGGGGGGTTTTTCGGGCAATCAGCCCCAGCATTTT.

This sequence joins TRBV27 and TRBJ1-1; maybe TRBD1 (5 bases). This CDR3 has 12 residues. CDR1 is MNHEY and CDR2 is SMNVEV in the germline V gene (reference sequence). The V gene lost 8 bases and the J gene lost 4 bases, with 11 bases spanning the gap. In DNA, the CDR3 is TGTGCCAGCGGCAGGGTCCCCACTGAAGCTTTCTTT. Translating it yields CASGRVPTEAFF.

The CDR3 region is CASSESREQYF. For the CDR3, the DNA is TGTGCCAGCAGTGAGTCTAGGGAGCAGTACTTC. The J gene is TRBJ2-7, the V gene TRBV2; D unresolved. Germline lookup yields CDR1 SNHLY and CDR2 FYNNEI. CDR3 length equals 11 residues. The ends were cut back, 3 bases at V and 7 bases at J, with 7 bases in the middle.

The table lists this clone with a count of one. The rearrangement uses TRBV28 and TRBJ1-5; 8 bases are a match to TRBD1. The length of the CDR3 is 15 residues. Germline lookup yields CDR1 MDHEN and CDR2 SYDVKM. Trimming cost V 7 bases and J 3 bases; bases outside gene matches: 8. The CDR3 loop reads CASNPQGAFNQPQHF. The CDR3 DNA sequence: TGTGCCAGCAACCCGCAGGGGGCCTTCAATCAGCCCCAGCATTTT.

The chain is built from TRBV4-2 and TRBJ1-2, with unresolved D. The V gene lost 3 bases and the J gene lost 10 bases, with 15 bases spanning the gap. The CDR3 is 13 amino acids. Looked up from germline, CDR1 is LGHNA and CDR2 is YNFKEQ. The CDR3 DNA follows: TGTGCCAGCAGCCAGGGTCTCGGGTCCGACTACACCTTC. Encoded protein: CASSQGLGSDYTF.

Worth noting for this clone: The germline gene is not matched at one end of the junction; a read error may be the cause. The genes are TRBV6-1 and TRBJ1-2, with D uncertain. Germline V gives CDR1 MNHNS, CDR2 SASEGT. The CDR3 spans 14 residues. The CDR3, as DNA: TGTGCCAGCAGCGAAGCACACCGTAACTATGGCTACACCTTC. This encodes CASSEAHRNYGYTF.

The J gene is TRBJ2-2, the V gene TRBV11-2; no firm D call. V dropped 4 bases and J dropped 3 bases, with 9 bases sitting between them. Germline V gene data show CDR1 as SGHAT and CDR2 as FQNNGV. The CDR3 totals 14 residues. CDR3 coding DNA: TGTGCCAGCAGCTATCAGGTGGACACCGGGGAGCTGTTTTTT. This codes for CASSYQVDTGELFF.

The V gene is TRBV9, the J gene TRBJ2-1; a possible D gene is TRBD2 (5 bases). The V end was cut by 0 bases, the J end by 10 bases, with 11 bases between. The length of the CDR3 is 13 residues. The germline V gene has CDR1 SGDLS and CDR2 YYNGEE. The CDR3: CASSVDTSYEQFF. CDR3 sequence (DNA): TGTGCCAGCAGCGTAGATACTAGTTACGAGCAGTTCTTC.

This rearrangement joins TRBV24-1 to TRBJ2-3, with 9 positions matching TRBD1. With V trimmed by 7 bases and J by 4 bases, 8 bases remained unmatched. Germline V gene sequence: CDR1 KGHDR, CDR2 SFDVKD. The CDR3 is made up of 15 amino acids. In DNA, the CDR3 is TGTGCCACCAGCCCGGGACAGGGACGCGCAGATACGCAGTATTTT. The encoded protein is CATSPGQGRADTQYF.

This clone was picked up a small number of times. V and J are TRBV6-1 and TRBJ1-2; the D is unclear. The V end was cut by 4 bases, the J end by 2 bases, with 20 bases between. The CDR3 consists of 17 residues. The V gene's germline CDR1 is MNHNS and CDR2 SASEGT. The CDR3 nucleotides read TGTGCCAGCAGTGCAAGAGGGTTGCTTACGCAAAACTATGGCTACACCTTC. Protein product: CASSARGLLTQNYGYTF.

The chain links TRBV2 to TRBJ2-5; D possibly corresponds to TRBD2 (5 bases). This CDR3 spans 15 amino acids. The V end was cut by 3 bases, the J end by 0 bases, with 11 bases between. The germline V gene has CDR1 SNHLY and CDR2 FYNNEI. CDR3 sequence: CASSDHRLYQETQYF. Written as DNA, the CDR3 is TGTGCCAGCAGTGATCACCGACTATACCAAGAGACCCAGTACTTC.

The genes are TRBV12-3 or TRBV12-4 and TRBJ1-6; D perhaps matches TRBD1 (5 bases). Trimming took 5 bases from V and 4 from J, leaving 6 bases between them. The CDR3 is made up of 13 amino acids. The CDR3 DNA is TGTGCCAGCAGTGACAGATATAATTCACCCCTCCACTTT. Protein product: CASSDRYNSPLHF.

The gene calls are TRBV18 and TRBJ2-2; no reliable D call. Looked up from germline, CDR1 is KGHSH and CDR2 is LQKENI. The CDR3 is 15 amino acids. V was cut by 2 bases and J by 1 base, with 8 bases left in between. The CDR3 loop reads CASSPTSGNTGELFF. In DNA form, the CDR3 reads TGTGCCAGCTCACCAACTTCGGGGAACACCGGGGAGCTGTTTTTT.

The chain uses TRBV4-2 and TRBJ1-4, with 8 bases lining up with TRBD1. V lost 3 bases and J lost 5; bases outside the gene matches: 8. The CDR3 is made up of 16 amino acids. Germline loops: CDR1 LGHNA, CDR2 YNFKEQ. CDR3 nucleotides: TGTGCCAGCAGCCAGATGGGACAGGCCTCAAATGAAAAACTGTTTTTT. Translating gives CASSQMGQASNEKLFF.

This chain uses TRBV6-5 with TRBJ1-1; 9 positions match TRBD1. The CDR3 contains 16 residues. Trimming removed 1 base from V and 2 bases from J; junction bases left unmatched: 5. Germline CDR1 reads MNHEY; CDR2 reads SVGAGI. The CDR3 sequence is CASSYLPGQGNTEAFF. The DNA of the CDR3 is TGTGCCAGCAGTTACTTACCGGGACAGGGAAACACTGAAGCTTTCTTT.